This passage covers 10 T cell receptor beta chains from one sample sequenced in a study of blood T cells in healthy people across ages. The second PCR ran roughly 7 to 12 cycles with a sample-barcoded 5' primer and J-beta primers. One entry per CDR3 protein results from TCRdb running MiXCR on the 5' RACE reads. The sample has around 1.7 million distinct CDR3 sequences, 28% seen once. Sequencing used blood. The source of these receptors is a woman aged 25 to 39 in good health.

This clonotype was observed a few times. J is TRBJ2-3 and V is TRBV29-1; 7 bases match TRBD2. The CDR3 consists of 14 residues. Germline assignment: CDR1 SQVTM and CDR2 ANQGSEA. V lost 6 bases and J lost 0; bases outside the gene matches: 6. The CDR3 reads CSVKSAGSTDTQYF. CDR3 DNA: TGCAGCGTGAAGTCAGCGGGAAGCACAGATACGCAGTATTTT.

The table lists this clonotype with a few counts. The chain recombines TRBV30 with TRBJ2-3, with D uncertain. The V and J ends lost 4 bases and 2 bases respectively, with 16 bases between them. The CDR3 is made up of 15 amino acids. Germline values: CDR1 GTSNPN, CDR2 SVGIG (reference sequence). The CDR3 coding sequence is TGTGCCTGGAATGCTCAACTGATGAACACAGATACGCAGTATTTT. Amino acids: CAWNAQLMNTDTQYF.

This clonotype was counted ten times or more. This chain connects TRBV4-1 to TRBJ2-7; D perhaps matches TRBD2 (7 bases). Germline CDR1 MGHRA, CDR2 YSYEKL. With 0 bases removed from V and 4 bases from J, the gap between germline ends came to 19 bases. The CDR3 consists of 17 residues. CDR3 sequence (DNA): TGCGCCAGCAGCCAAGATAGGGCGGGGGCGATTCTTTACGAGCAGTACTTC. This translates into CASSQDRAGAILYEQYF.

V gene TRBV6-6 combines with J gene TRBJ2-7, with 9 nucleotides matching TRBD1. Per the germline V gene, CDR1 is MNHNY and CDR2 is SVGAGI (reference sequence). The CDR3 spans 15 residues. The V and J ends lost 2 bases and 5 bases, in that order; junction bases with no gene match: 7. The CDR3 is CASSYGWDRANEQYF. The CDR3 nucleotides are TGTGCCAGCAGTTACGGGTGGGACAGGGCGAACGAGCAGTACTTC.

This clonotype was picked up many times. The chain is built from TRBV12-3 or TRBV12-4 and TRBJ2-4, with 7 nucleotides matching TRBD2. CDR3 length: 15 amino acids. The junction had 5 bases not matched to a gene; V was cut back by 2 bases and J by 4 bases. CDR3 sequence (DNA): TGTGCCAGCAGTTTACGGGAGGTCGCGAAAAACATTCAGTACTTC. Translating gives CASSLREVAKNIQYF.

This chain joins TRBV4-1 and TRBJ1-1; a possible D gene is TRBD1 (6 bases). Trimming pared 4 bases from V and 3 bases from J, leaving 15 bases between. CDR3 size: 15 residues. The germline V gene encodes CDR1 MGHRA and CDR2 YSYEKL. For the CDR3, the DNA is TGCGCCAGCAGCCCTTGGCCGAACAGGGACACTGAAGCTTTCTTT. It encodes CASSPWPNRDTEAFF.

The gene calls are TRBV6-6 and TRBJ2-7; TRBD2 agrees at 7 bases. This CDR3 spans 13 amino acids. J gave up 3 bases and V 8 bases, and 7 bases lay outside the gene matches. CDR1 is MNHNY and CDR2 is SVGAGI in the germline V gene (reference sequence). This chain's CDR3 is CASGSGPDYEQYF. CDR3 DNA: TGTGCCAGCGGTAGCGGGCCCGACTACGAGCAGTACTTC.

The chain carries TRBV5-1 and TRBJ2-1; 9 bases map to TRBD2. The CDR3 runs to 15 residues. The J segment lost 8 bases and the V segment lost 2 bases, leaving 8 bases of the junction unmatched. Germline V lookup: CDR1 SGHRS, CDR2 YFSETQ. CDR3 bases: TGCGCCAGCAGCTTAGAAGCGGGAGGTAGAGATGAGCAGTTCTTC. It yields the protein CASSLEAGGRDEQFF.

This clonotype was seen many times. The chain uses TRBV20-1 and TRBJ2-1; D assignment may be TRBD1 or TRBD2 (6 bases each). Trimming took 2 bases from V and 4 from J, leaving 21 bases between them. Looked up from germline, CDR1 is DFQATT and CDR2 is SNEGSKA (reference sequence). The CDR3 spans 17 residues. CDR3 sequence (DNA): TGCAGTGCTAGACTCCGCGGGGACACCCGAGGTTACAATGAGCAGTTCTTC. This encodes CSARLRGDTRGYNEQFF.

The V call is TRBV24-1, the J call TRBJ2-1, with a tentative D call TRBD2 (6 bases). This CDR3 is built from 15 residues. Trimming took off 4 bases at V and 7 bases at J, with 16 bases between the two ends. CDR1 is KGHDR, CDR2 SFDVKD, per germline. CDR3 nucleotide sequence: TGTGCCACCAGTGACCCCCTCCGGGCGGGGAATGAGCAGTTCTTC. Translation: CATSDPLRAGNEQFF.